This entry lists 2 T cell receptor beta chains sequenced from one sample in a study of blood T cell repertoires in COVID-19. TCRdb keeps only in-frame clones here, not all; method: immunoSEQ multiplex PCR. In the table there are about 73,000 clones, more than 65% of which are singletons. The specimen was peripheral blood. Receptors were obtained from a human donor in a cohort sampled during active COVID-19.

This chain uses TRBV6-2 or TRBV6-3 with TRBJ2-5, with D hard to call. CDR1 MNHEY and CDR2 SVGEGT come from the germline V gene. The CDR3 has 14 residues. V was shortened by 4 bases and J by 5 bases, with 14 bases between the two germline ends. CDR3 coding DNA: TGTGCCAGCAGTTTTTCAGGTCTCTGGGAGACCCAGTACTTC. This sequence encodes CASSFSGLWETQYF.

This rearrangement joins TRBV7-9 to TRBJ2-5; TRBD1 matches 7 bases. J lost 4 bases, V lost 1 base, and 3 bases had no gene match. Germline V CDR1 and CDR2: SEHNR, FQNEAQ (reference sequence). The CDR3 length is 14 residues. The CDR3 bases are TGTGCCAGCAGCTTAGGACAGGGACCAGAGACCCAGTACTTC. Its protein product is CASSLGQGPETQYF.